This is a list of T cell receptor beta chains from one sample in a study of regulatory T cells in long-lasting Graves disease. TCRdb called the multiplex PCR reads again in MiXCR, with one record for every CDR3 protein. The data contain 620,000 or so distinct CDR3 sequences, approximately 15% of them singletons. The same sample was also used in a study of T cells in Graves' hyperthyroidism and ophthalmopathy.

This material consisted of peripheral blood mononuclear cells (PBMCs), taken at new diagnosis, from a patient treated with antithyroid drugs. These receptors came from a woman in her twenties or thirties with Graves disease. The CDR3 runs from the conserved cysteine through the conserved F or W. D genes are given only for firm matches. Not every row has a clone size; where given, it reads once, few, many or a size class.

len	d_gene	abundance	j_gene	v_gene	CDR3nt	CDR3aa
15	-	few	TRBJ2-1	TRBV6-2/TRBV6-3	TGTGCCAGCAGTGTAGCCGGACCACGGCGCAATGAGCAGTTCTTC	CASSVAGPRRNEQFF
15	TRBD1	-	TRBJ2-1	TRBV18	TGTGCCAGCTCACGGGGGACAGGCCTGGTCAATGAGCAGTTCTTC	CASSRGTGLVNEQFF
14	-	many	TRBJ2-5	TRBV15	TGTGCCACCAGCAGAGATCTAGCCCAGGAGACCCAGTACTTC	CATSRDLAQETQYF
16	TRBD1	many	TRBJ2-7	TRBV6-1	TGTGCCAGCAGTCAACGGACAGGATGGTACTCCTACGAGCAGTACTTC	CASSQRTGWYSYEQYF
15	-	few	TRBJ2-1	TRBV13	TGTGCCAGCAGCATAGGCAGAAGCTCCTACAATGAGCAGTTCTTC	CASSIGRSSYNEQFF
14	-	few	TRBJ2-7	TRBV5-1	TGCGCCAGCAGCTTCCGGGACACCTCCTACGAGCAGTACTTC	CASSFRDTSYEQYF
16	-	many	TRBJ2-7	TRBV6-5	TGTGCCAGCAGTTACTCTAGACGCCTCCAGAGCCTCGAGCAGTACTTC	CASSYSRRLQSLEQYF
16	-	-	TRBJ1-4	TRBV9	TGTGCCAGCAGCGTAGCCGAGGGCGGAACTAATGAAAAACTGTTTTTT	CASSVAEGGTNEKLFF
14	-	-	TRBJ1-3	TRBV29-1	TGCAGCGTTGCAGACCGCTACTCTGGAAACACCATATATTTT	CSVADRYSGNTIYF
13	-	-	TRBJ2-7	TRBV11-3	TGTGCCAGCAGCCAAAGGGGTGTTTACGAGCAGTACTTC	CASSQRGVYEQYF
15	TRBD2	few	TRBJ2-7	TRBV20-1	TGCAGTGCTAGAGATCTGCGGGAGGGAACCTACGAGCAGTACTTC	CSARDLREGTYEQYF
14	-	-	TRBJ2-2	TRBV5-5	TGTGCCAGCAGCTCCAGGGTAGTCACCGGGGAGCTGTTTTTT	CASSSRVVTGELFF
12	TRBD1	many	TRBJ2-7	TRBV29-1	TGCAGCGTTGAGACAGGGAAATACGAGCAGTACTTC	CSVETGKYEQYF
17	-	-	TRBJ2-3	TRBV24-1	TGTGCCACCAGTGGTTCCGATGGGGCGGAGAACACAGATACGCAGTATTTT	CATSGSDGAENTDTQYF
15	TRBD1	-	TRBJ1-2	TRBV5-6	TGTGCCAGCAGCCTTGAGACGACAGGGCGGTATGGCTACACCTTC	CASSLETTGRYGYTF
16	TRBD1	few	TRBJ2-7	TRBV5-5	TGTGCCAGCAGCTTCCGGGGGACAGGAGGACTCTACGAGCAGTACTTC	CASSFRGTGGLYEQYF
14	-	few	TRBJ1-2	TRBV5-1	TGCGCCAGCAGCTTGGACATTTATCGGTATGGCTACACCTTC	CASSLDIYRYGYTF
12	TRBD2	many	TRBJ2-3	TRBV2	TGTGCCAGCGGGACTAGCTGGGATACGCAGTATTTT	CASGTSWDTQYF
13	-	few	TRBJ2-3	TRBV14	TGTGCCAGCAGCCAACGGTACCGGGACCCGCAGTATTTT	CASSQRYRDPQYF
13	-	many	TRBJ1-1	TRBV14	TGTGCCAGCAGCCAGGGATCAGGGCTCGGGTCTTTCTTT	CASSQGSGLGSFF
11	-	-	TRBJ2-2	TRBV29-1	TGCAGCGTTGGAGGTTTCGGGGAGCTGTTTTTT	CSVGGFGELFF
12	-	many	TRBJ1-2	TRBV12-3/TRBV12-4	TGTGCCAGCAGTTTAAATTGGGATGGCTACACCTTC	CASSLNWDGYTF
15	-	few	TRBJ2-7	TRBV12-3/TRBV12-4	TGTGCCAGCAGTTTAGGTATACTCGGGGGAGTCGGGCAGTACTTC	CASSLGILGGVGQYF
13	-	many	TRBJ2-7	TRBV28	TGTGCCAGCAGAGAAGGAGGGTCCTACGAGCAGTACTTC	CASREGGSYEQYF
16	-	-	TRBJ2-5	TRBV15	TGTGCCACCCAACGGGGTATTAGCGGCCTCCAAGAGACCCAGTACTTC	CATQRGISGLQETQYF
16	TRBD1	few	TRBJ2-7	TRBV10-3	TGTGCCATCAGTTTGGAACCAGGGGGCAACTATTTTGAGCAGTACTTC	CAISLEPGGNYFEQYF
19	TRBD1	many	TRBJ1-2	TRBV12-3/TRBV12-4	TGTGCCAGCAGTTTCAGGGGGAAGGACGGATCGGGTACTAACTATGGCTACACCTTC	CASSFRGKDGSGTNYGYTF
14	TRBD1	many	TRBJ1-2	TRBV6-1	TGTGCCAGCAGTCACGATCTGACAGGGAAAGGCTACACCTTC	CASSHDLTGKGYTF
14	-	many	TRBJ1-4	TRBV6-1	TGTGCCAGCCTCGAGCCGGCAACTAATGAAAAACTGTTTTTT	CASLEPATNEKLFF
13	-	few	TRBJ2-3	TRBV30	TGTGCCTGGAGTTTGAGTAGCGGAGATACGCAGTATTTT	CAWSLSSGDTQYF
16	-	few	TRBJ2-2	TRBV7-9	TGTGCCAGCAGCTTAGGTCTCAGTGAAGTGCCCGGGGAGCTGTTTTTT	CASSLGLSEVPGELFF
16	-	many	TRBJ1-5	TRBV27	TGTGCCAGCAGCTCCATAACCCAGGTTAGCAATCAGCCCCAGCATTTT	CASSSITQVSNQPQHF
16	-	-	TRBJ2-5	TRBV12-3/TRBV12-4	TGTGCCAGCAGTTTAGCGGTCTGGGTAGAGGGAGAGACCCAGTACTTC	CASSLAVWVEGETQYF
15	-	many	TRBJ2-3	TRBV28	TGTGCGTCATCCACCAGCGGAGGCGGATTTGATACGCAGTATTTT	CASSTSGGGFDTQYF